These 5 T cell receptor beta chains came from one sample sequenced in a study of metastatic and nonmetastatic thyroid tumors. TCRdb reprocessed the PCR reads using MiXCR. This table has some 21,000 clones, less than 20% appearing once. Each patient came to thyroid surgery without any prior treatment (of any kind). Sequencing input: blood. The receptors come from a female donor with papillary thyroid cancer or a benign thyroid nodule (not recorded which). Some clones in this sample may be carry-over from other donors' samples.

This clone has a count of ten or more. The genes are TRBV3-1 and TRBJ2-7; 11 bases agree with TRBD2. The germline V gene has CDR1 LGHDT and CDR2 YNNKEL (reference sequence). This CDR3 is 14 amino acids long. Trimming at V came to 6 bases and at J to 7 bases, leaving 8 bases not matched to a gene. The DNA of the CDR3 is TGTGCCAGCAGAGTGCTAGCGGGAGGTGGTGAGCAGTACTTC. It codes for CASRVLAGGGEQYF.

This clone was picked up many times. J is TRBJ2-5 and V is TRBV28; D tentatively reads TRBD1 or TRBD2 (5 bases each). The CDR3 sequence is 14 residues long. V dropped 1 base and J dropped 5 bases, with 11 bases sitting between them. Germline CDR1 reads MDHEN; CDR2 reads SYDVKM. CDR3 region: CASSLLGVGETQYF. The CDR3 DNA sequence: TGTGCCAGCAGTTTATTGGGGGTGGGGGAGACCCAGTACTTC.

This clone was counted a single time. The chain employs TRBV20-1 and TRBJ2-7; 11 nucleotides align to TRBD2. The germline CDR1 and CDR2 sequences are DFQATT and SNEGSKA (reference sequence). Trimming removed 4 bases from V and 3 bases from J; junction bases left unmatched: 8. The CDR3 runs 15 residues. The CDR3 reads CSAKTRLAGFYEQYF. CDR3 in DNA: TGCAGTGCTAAAACTAGACTAGCGGGATTCTACGAGCAGTACTTC.

The V gene is TRBV20-1, the J gene TRBJ2-1; 10 bases are a match to TRBD2. V lost 1 base, J lost 8 bases, and 8 bases stayed unmatched. There are 15 residues in the CDR3. Germline V lookup: CDR1 DFQATT, CDR2 SNEGSKA (reference sequence). CDR3 region: CSARGPLAGVYEQFF. DNA of the CDR3: TGCAGTGCTAGAGGTCCCCTAGCGGGAGTATATGAGCAGTTCTTC.

This clone was found many times. This chain joins TRBV7-2 and TRBJ2-7, with 7 bases aligning to TRBD2. J gave up 9 bases and V 6 bases, and 8 bases lay outside the gene matches. Germline V gives CDR1 SGHTA, CDR2 FQGNSA. This CDR3 contains 12 residues. The CDR3 DNA follows: TGTGCCAGCAGTCCACCCTCGGGAGGGCAGTACTTC. Translating it yields CASSPPSGGQYF.